This T cell receptor beta chain was observed in a study of regulatory T cells in long-lasting Graves disease (dated by TCRdb to 2020 to 2023). Describing the broader study: Persistent Graves' disease meant more than 5 years of antithyroid drug treatment with TSH receptor autoantibodies that stayed positive. Peripheral blood TCR sequencing and RNA sequencing compared persistent Graves' disease patients with newly diagnosed Graves' disease patients. The study was registered as a clinical trial and conducted in China. A total of about 33 samples underwent TCR sequencing, from some 13 patients with persistent Graves' disease and 20 or so patients with newly diagnosed Graves' disease. Persistent Graves' disease patients in the clinical cohort had taken antithyroid drugs for 9 to 11 years on average. What the research found in general, with its limitations: More public clonotypes were shared among persistent patients (under 3,000) than among newly diagnosed patients (more than 950). Preferential use of TRBV28, TRBJ1-2 and TRBJ2-5 was observed in persistent disease, whereas TRBV20-1 and TRBJ2-1 were favored in newly diagnosed disease. Only peripheral blood was studied, because thyroid tissue, the primary lesion, was inaccessible. Sequencing and analysis were limited to the TCR beta chain. As a limitation, the authors acknowledged that the small sample size may reduce accuracy. Persistent Graves' disease patients showed lower TCR Shannon entropy and fewer highly expanded clones than newly diagnosed patients, suggesting clonal expansion.

CDR1 is given as SGHTA and CDR2 as FQGNSA, both from the germline V gene. Reading from cysteine to phenylalanine, the CDR3 counts 15 amino acids. Just CDR3 DNA is preserved here, 45 bases in frame from base 1. Trimming costs V 5 bases and J 3 bases, and their ends lie 16 bases apart. Per the publication, the time point label means: persistent/refractory GD, antithyroid drugs over 5 years with positive TRAb. For both TCR sequencing and RNA sequencing, RNA was extracted from PBMCs using TRIzol. Graves' disease was diagnosed according to American Thyroid Association guidelines. Patients for the study were recruited at an endocrinology department in Xi'an, China. Each patient gave about 10 milliliters of peripheral blood, collected in an EDTA anticoagulant tube. Ficoll Paque Plus density gradient separation was used to isolate PBMCs, and no additional T cell sorting was done. RNA quality was checked with an Agilent 2100 Bioanalyzer and agarose gel, and concentration with a NanoDrop 2000.

Of note for this clonotype: Its antigen is unknown. No clone much larger than this one lies a single base away; base qualities are absent.

Libraries were prepared through multiplex PCR. Sequenced on an Illumina HiSeq 4000. iRepertoire HTBI primers and Arm-PCR amplification of CDR3 regions were used to construct TCR beta libraries. Gel purification was performed on PCR products prior to sequencing. The authors' analysis ran thus. Gene usage analysis of CDR3 amino acid clonotypes used the 50 to 70 TRBV and about 15 TRBJ segments found across samples. COPE and FqMerger were used to merge the filtered high-quality paired reads into contigs. Contigs were aligned with BLAST to IMGT TRBV, TRBD and TRBJ reference genes, and CDR3 was defined per IMGT. Highly expanded clones were defined as clonotypes with a frequency above 0.1%. Shannon entropy was used to measure repertoire diversity, and the Gini coefficient was used to measure V-J evenness. A clonotype was considered public if more than one individual shared it. TCRdb redid the processing of the public reads, applying fastp at Q25 and MiXCR, and retained in-frame beta chains. Here each entry gathers all rows of one CDR3 protein and keeps the most common genes and DNA. These V and J calls are TCRdb output, not the study's own analysis. This sample is represented by nearly 350,000 distinct CDR3 sequences; around 20% of them were singletons. The ten largest clones add up to just under 30% of the sample.

The material was peripheral blood mononuclear cells (PBMCs), obtained when the disease was refractory, from a patient treated with antithyroid drugs. The V gene is TRBV7-2 and the J gene is TRBJ1-1, with the D gene too uncertain to name. The TCR was taken from a female donor with Graves disease. The sequenced DNA is TGTGCCAGCAGCGAGGGATCAGTTCTGTACACTGAAGCTTTCTTT. Its translation is CASSEGSVLYTEAFF.